These T cell receptor beta chains were read from a single sample in a study of blood T cell repertoires in COVID-19. Method: immunoSEQ multiplex PCR; TCRdb's copy keeps in-frame clones and lacks some. The table has approximately 210,000 clones, around 90% seen once. The sample was peripheral blood. The origin of the receptors is a young man with acute or convalescent COVID-19. Both conserved end residues are part of each CDR3. Each record gives: V gene, J gene, clone size, D gene, CDR3 protein, CDR3 DNA. The D gene is left open where the match is weak. Size tells how often a clone was seen (once, few, many) or the class of an expanded clone, and some rows leave it out.

TRBV5-4,TRBJ2-1,-,-,CASSLVAGGGDEQFF,TGTGCCAGCAGCTTGGTGGCTGGCGGTGGCGATGAGCAGTTCTTC
TRBV9,TRBJ2-5,once,-,CASSVAGGPFHQGETQYF,TGTGCCAGCAGCGTAGCCGGGGGGCCCTTTCATCAGGGAGAGACCCAGTACTTC
TRBV7-7,TRBJ2-1,-,TRBD2,CASSLRRENYNEQFF,TGTGCTAGCAGCTTACGGCGGGAGAACTACAATGAGCAGTTCTTC
TRBV7-9,TRBJ2-7,-,TRBD2,CASSPMRGAIAYEQYF,TGTGCCAGCAGCCCAATGCGGGGGGCGATAGCCTACGAGCAGTACTTC
TRBV9,TRBJ2-3,-,TRBD2,CASSVVAGGSTDTQYF,TGTGCCAGCAGCGTAGTAGCGGGGGGTAGCACAGATACGCAGTATTTT
TRBV18,TRBJ2-1,-,TRBD2,CASSPGLAGGNEQFF,TGTGCCAGCTCACCAGGGCTAGCGGGGGGAAATGAGCAGTTCTTC
TRBV19,TRBJ2-1,once,-,CASSTKNSRDFYNEQFF,TGTGCCAGTAGTACAAAAAATAGCCGCGATTTCTACAATGAGCAGTTCTTC
TRBV30,TRBJ1-5,-,-,CAWSVQGGQPQHF,TGTGCCTGGAGTGTACAGGGTGGTCAGCCCCAGCATTTT
TRBV18,TRBJ2-7,-,TRBD1,CASSPDRTEQYF,TGTGCCAGCTCTCCGGACAGGACCGAGCAGTACTTC
TRBV5-6,TRBJ2-4,-,-,CASSPLVGGKNIQYF,TGTGCCAGCAGCCCCCTAGTGGGGGGAAAAAACATTCAGTACTTC
TRBV3-1/TRBV3-2,TRBJ2-6,-,-,CASSQPERGSGANVLTF,TGTGCCAGCAGCCAACCTGAACGGGGAAGCGGGGCCAACGTCCTGACTTTC
TRBV6-5,TRBJ2-2,-,-,CASSYDRQRPGELFF,TGTGCCAGCAGTTACGACAGACAACGGCCCGGGGAGCTGTTTTTT
TRBV7-9,TRBJ1-2,once,-,CASSLGSGYGYTF,TGTGCCAGCAGCTTAGGTTCGGGATATGGCTACACCTTC
TRBV5-1,TRBJ2-2,-,-,CASLRGSGTGELFF,TGCGCCAGTCTTCGGGGGAGCGGCACCGGGGAGCTGTTTTTT
TRBV7-3,TRBJ2-1,-,TRBD2,CASSWSGNYNEQFF,TGTGCCAGCAGCTGGAGCGGGAACTACAATGAGCAGTTCTTC
TRBV3-1/TRBV3-2,TRBJ2-1,-,TRBD2,CASSRLAVARREQFF,TGTGCCAGCAGTCGACTAGCGGTCGCCAGGAGGGAGCAGTTCTTC
TRBV5-1,TRBJ2-3,-,TRBD1,CASSLGQATDTQYF,TGCGCCAGCAGCCTCGGACAGGCCACAGATACGCAGTATTTT
TRBV9,TRBJ1-1,-,TRBD1,CASTTGQGNTEAFF,TGTGCCAGCACAACGGGACAGGGGAACACTGAAGCTTTCTTT
TRBV29-1,TRBJ1-1,-,-,CSVGDLEAFF,TGCAGCGTGGGGGACTTGGAAGCTTTCTTT
TRBV12-3/TRBV12-4,TRBJ2-5,-,-,CASRIGETQYF,TGTGCCAGCAGGATCGGGGAGACCCAGTACTTC